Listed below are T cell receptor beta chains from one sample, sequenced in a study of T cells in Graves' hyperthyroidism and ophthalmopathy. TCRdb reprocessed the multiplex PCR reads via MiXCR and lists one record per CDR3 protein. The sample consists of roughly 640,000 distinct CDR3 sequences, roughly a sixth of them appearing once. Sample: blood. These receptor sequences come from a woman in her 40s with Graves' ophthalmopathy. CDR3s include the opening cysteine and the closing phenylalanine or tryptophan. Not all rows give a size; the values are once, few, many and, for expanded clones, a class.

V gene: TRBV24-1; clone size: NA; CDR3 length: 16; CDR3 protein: CATSDRTSPGANVLTF
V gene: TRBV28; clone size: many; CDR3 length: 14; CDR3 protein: CASSFQVGAYEQYF
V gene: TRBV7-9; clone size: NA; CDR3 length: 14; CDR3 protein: CASSGVTGSYGYTF
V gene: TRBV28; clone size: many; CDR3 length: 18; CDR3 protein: CASSLHGGGGAQLNIQYF
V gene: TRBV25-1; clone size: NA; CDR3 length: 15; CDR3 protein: CASSWDIQGADTQYF
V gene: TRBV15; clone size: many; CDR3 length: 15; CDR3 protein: CATSRASQGAHEQYF
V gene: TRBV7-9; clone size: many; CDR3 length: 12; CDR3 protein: CASRDRADTQYF
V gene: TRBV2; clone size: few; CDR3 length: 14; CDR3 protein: CASSEGRGNTEAFF
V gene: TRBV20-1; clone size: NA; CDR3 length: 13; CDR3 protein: CSARVGVSYGYTF
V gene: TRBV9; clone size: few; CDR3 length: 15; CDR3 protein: CASSVRGPGTGELFF
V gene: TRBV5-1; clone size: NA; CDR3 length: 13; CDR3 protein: CASSFSQQETQYF
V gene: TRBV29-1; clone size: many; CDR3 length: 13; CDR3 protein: CSAGTAKQETQYF
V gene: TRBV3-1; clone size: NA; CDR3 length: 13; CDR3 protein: CASSGTISYEQYF
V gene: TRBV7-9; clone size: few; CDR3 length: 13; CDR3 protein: CAGRAGDYNEQFF
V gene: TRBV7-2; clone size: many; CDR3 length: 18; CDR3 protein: CASSQRSSGRAVSYEQYF
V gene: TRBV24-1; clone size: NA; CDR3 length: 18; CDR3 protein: CATSDFIGTGARTDTQYF
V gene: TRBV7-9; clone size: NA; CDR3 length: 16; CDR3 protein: CASSLVALGSTDTQYF
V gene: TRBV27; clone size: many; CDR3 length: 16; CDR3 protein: CASSDGLAGYTGELFF
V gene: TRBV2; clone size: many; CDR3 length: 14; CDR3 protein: CASSPQGLQETQYF
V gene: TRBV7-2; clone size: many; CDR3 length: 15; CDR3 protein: CASSRTSGYYNEQFF
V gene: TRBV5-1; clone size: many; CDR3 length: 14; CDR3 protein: CASSLGGGDTEAFF
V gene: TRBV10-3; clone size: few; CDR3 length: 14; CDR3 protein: CAISERGREDGYTF
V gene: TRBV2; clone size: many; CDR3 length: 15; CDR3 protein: CASNLEGLANEKLFF
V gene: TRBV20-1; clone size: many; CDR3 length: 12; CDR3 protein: CSARGGDTEAFF
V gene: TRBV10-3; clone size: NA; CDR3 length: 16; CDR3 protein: CAISDGQRGLDETQYF